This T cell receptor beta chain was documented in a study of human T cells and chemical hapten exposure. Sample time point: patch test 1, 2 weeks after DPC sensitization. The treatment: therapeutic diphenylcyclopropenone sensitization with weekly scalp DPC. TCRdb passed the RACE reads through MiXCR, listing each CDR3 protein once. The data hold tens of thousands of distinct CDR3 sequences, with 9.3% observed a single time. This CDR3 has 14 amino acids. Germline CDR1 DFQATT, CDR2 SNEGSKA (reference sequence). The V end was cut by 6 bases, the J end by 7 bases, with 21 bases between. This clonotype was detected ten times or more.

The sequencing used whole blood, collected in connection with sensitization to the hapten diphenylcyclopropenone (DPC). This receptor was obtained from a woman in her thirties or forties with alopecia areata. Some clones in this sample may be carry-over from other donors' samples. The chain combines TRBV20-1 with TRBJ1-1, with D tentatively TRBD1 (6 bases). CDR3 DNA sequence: TGCAGTGCCCAAGAGGGAACAGGGTGGGATGAAGCTTTCTTT. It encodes CSAQEGTGWDEAFF.